The 20 T cell receptor beta chains reported below all come from one sample, sequenced in a study of blood T cell repertoires in COVID-19. Method: immunoSEQ multiplex PCR; TCRdb's copy keeps in-frame clones and lacks some. Among hundreds of thousands of clones listed, 88% were seen once. Sequenced material: peripheral blood. The receptors here all came from a woman aged 25-40 years who had recovered from COVID-19.

The chain recombines TRBV28 with TRBJ1-2; D call uncertain. This CDR3 is 11 amino acids long. Germline CDR1 MDHEN, CDR2 SYDVKM. The V gene lost 6 bases and the J gene lost 8 bases, with 10 bases spanning the gap. The CDR3 sequence is CASSPLSGYTF. As DNA, the CDR3 is TGTGCCAGCAGCCCACTCTCGGGCTACACCTTC.

The rearrangement joins TRBV5-5 to TRBJ1-5; the D is unclear. Germline values: CDR1 SGHKS, CDR2 YYEKEE (reference sequence). The CDR3 consists of 18 residues. Trimming took 0 bases from V and 2 from J, leaving 18 bases between them. CDR3 nucleotides: TGTGCCAGCAGCTTGGTCCTCCTAAGAGGTCAAGGCAATCAGCCCCAGCATTTT. The encoded protein is CASSLVLLRGQGNQPQHF.

The genes are TRBV11-2 and TRBJ1-3; the match to TRBD1 covers 7 bases. Looked up from germline, CDR1 is SGHAT and CDR2 is FQNNGV. V trimming: 2 bases; J trimming: 0 bases; junction bases outside the gene matches: 7. The CDR3 contains 17 residues. This CDR3 reads CASSLRGQFYSGNTIYF. CDR3 in DNA: TGTGCCAGCAGCTTACGGGGACAGTTCTACTCTGGAAACACCATATATTTT.

The gene calls are TRBV27 and TRBJ2-4, with 8 bases matching TRBD2. Germline assignment: CDR1 MNHEY and CDR2 SMNVEV (reference sequence). Trimming at V came to 6 bases and at J to 7 bases, leaving 11 bases not matched to a gene. CDR3 size: 15 residues. Written as DNA, the CDR3 is TGTGCCAGCAGCCTCGGGGGGGTGATGGGGAACATTCAGTACTTC. This encodes CASSLGGVMGNIQYF.

The chain couples TRBV14 to TRBJ1-1; D perhaps matches TRBD1 (6 bases). The CDR3 spans 14 residues. Germline-derived CDR1 and CDR2 are SGHDN and FVKESK. Trimming cost V 4 bases and J 0 bases, with 9 bases left between them. DNA for the CDR3: TGTGCCAGCAGCCCCTGGGGGCTGAACACTGAAGCTTTCTTT. Residues: CASSPWGLNTEAFF.

This chain connects TRBV10-3 to TRBJ1-5; no reliable D call. CDR3 length: 14 amino acids. The V gene's germline CDR1 is ENHRY and CDR2 SYGVKD. The V end was cut by 7 bases, the J end by 7 bases, with 17 bases between. The CDR3 sequence: CAITNKGGSQPQHF. In DNA form, the CDR3 reads TGTGCCATCACCAATAAGGGAGGCTCACAGCCCCAGCATTTT.

The rearrangement uses TRBV19 and TRBJ1-1; TRBD1 matches at 7 bases. The CDR3 runs to 14 residues. The germline gives CDR1 LNHDA, CDR2 SQIVND (reference sequence). Trimming removed 5 bases from V and 2 bases from J; junction bases left unmatched: 5. DNA of the CDR3: TGTGCCAGTAGTCCGAGGACAGGCAACACTGAAGCTTTCTTT. It yields the protein CASSPRTGNTEAFF. Full variable domain (rest looked up from reference TRBV19 and TRBJ1-1): DGGITQSPKYLFRKEGQNVTLSCEQNLNHDAMYWYRQDPGQGLRLIYYSQIVNDFQKGDIAEGYSVSREKKESFPLTVTSAQKNPTAFYLCASSPRTGNTEAFFGQGTRLTVV.

The J gene is TRBJ1-1, the V gene TRBV9; D ambiguous. Deletions cut 0 bases from V and 4 bases from J, with 7 bases between. Germline CDR1 reads SGDLS; CDR2 reads YYNGEE. The CDR3 sequence is 13 residues long. This chain's CDR3 is CASSVGQVTEAFF. As DNA, the CDR3 is TGTGCCAGCAGCGTAGGGCAGGTCACTGAAGCTTTCTTT.

V gene TRBV5-6 combines with J gene TRBJ1-6; 9 bases are shared with TRBD1. The J segment lost 7 bases and the V segment lost 5 bases, leaving 7 bases of the junction unmatched. Germline V gene sequence: CDR1 SGHDT, CDR2 YYEEEE. CDR3 size: 15 residues. The CDR3 loop reads CASSSPGQGNSPLHF. Here the CDR3 DNA reads TGTGCCAGCAGTTCCCCGGGACAGGGAAATTCACCCCTCCACTTT.

The chain couples TRBV2 to TRBJ2-1, with TRBD2 as a possible D gene (6 bases). Germline V gene lookup returns CDR1 SNHLY and CDR2 FYNNEI. The CDR3 has 14 amino acids. Between the trimmed V and J ends, which lost 8 bases and 9 bases, there was a span of 20 bases. CDR3 loop: CASAARRESSEQFF. CDR3 nucleotide sequence: TGTGCCAGCGCGGCACGGAGGGAAAGTAGTGAGCAGTTCTTC.

V gene TRBV7-9 combines with J gene TRBJ1-2; D not resolved. Germline V gene sequence: CDR1 SEHNR, CDR2 FQNEAQ (reference sequence). This CDR3 spans 16 amino acids. V gave up 5 bases and J gave up 0 bases, with 16 bases separating them. The CDR3 nucleotides read TGTGCCAGCAGCCCAACAGCAGGTTTTACTAACTATGGCTACACCTTC. This translates into CASSPTAGFTNYGYTF.

The chain couples TRBV30 to TRBJ2-5; 7 bases line up with TRBD2. The CDR3 length is 13 residues. Germline assignment: CDR1 GTSNPN and CDR2 SVGIG (reference sequence). Trimming took 5 bases from V and 5 from J; bases not matched to a gene: 8. In nucleotides, the CDR3 is TGTGCCTGGGCGACACTAGCGTCGGAGACCCAGTACTTC. Encoded protein: CAWATLASETQYF.

The rearrangement links TRBV7-9 to TRBJ1-3; possible D gene TRBD1, 5 bases. Germline V lookup: CDR1 SEHNR, CDR2 FQNEAQ (reference sequence). The CDR3 has 12 amino acids. Trimming shortened V by 6 bases and J by 6 bases, and 9 bases separated the two germline ends. CDR3 DNA: TGTGCCAGCAGATGGGGGGAAAACACCATATATTTT. As protein: CASRWGENTIYF. The full variable domain, completed using reference TRBV7-9 and TRBJ1-3, is DTGVSQNPRHKITKRGQNVTFRCDPISEHNRLYWYRQTLGQGPEFLTYFQNEAQLEKSRLLSDRFSAERPKGSFSTLEIQRTEQGDSAMYLCASRWGENTIYFGEGSWLTVV.

The gene calls are TRBV19 and TRBJ2-5; the D is unclear. The germline V gene encodes CDR1 LNHDA and CDR2 SQIVND (reference sequence). The CDR3 has 15 amino acids. The germline V and J ends were trimmed by 5 bases and 1 base, with 14 bases remaining between them. CDR3 protein: CASSSLSALQETQYF. The CDR3, as DNA: TGTGCCAGTAGTTCCCTCTCAGCGCTCCAAGAGACCCAGTACTTC.

The chain is built from TRBV6-5 and TRBJ1-3; a possible D gene is TRBD1 (6 bases). This CDR3 is 16 amino acids long. Germline V CDR1 and CDR2: MNHEY, SVGAGI. The V end lost 2 bases, the J end lost 1 base, and 12 bases lay between the germline ends. Written as DNA, the CDR3 is TGTGCCAGCAGTTACGGGGGAGGGGGTTCTGGAAACACCATATATTTT. Protein product: CASSYGGGGSGNTIYF.

V gene TRBV7-9 combines with J gene TRBJ2-3, with D possibly matching TRBD2 (7 bases). This CDR3 has 15 residues. The V end lost 7 bases, the J end lost 3 bases, and 17 bases lay between the germline ends. The germline gives CDR1 SEHNR, CDR2 FQNEAQ (reference sequence). CDR3 DNA: TGTGCCAGCACCAAGGGGGGGGCTGTGACAGATACGCAGTATTTT. This encodes CASTKGGAVTDTQYF.

This rearrangement joins TRBV28 to TRBJ1-4; D gene ambiguous. The ends were cut back, 8 bases at V and 3 bases at J, with 10 bases in the middle. This CDR3 is built from 13 residues. From germline, CDR1 is MDHEN and CDR2 SYDVKM. The CDR3 DNA sequence: TGTGCCAGCCTAACGGTCGCTAATGAAAAACTGTTTTTT. Protein: CASLTVANEKLFF.

The chain recombines TRBV2 with TRBJ2-5; 7 nucleotides match TRBD2. The CDR3 runs to 16 residues. J gave up 2 bases and V 10 bases, and 16 bases lay outside the gene matches. CDR1 and CDR2 (germline): SNHLY, FYNNEI. For the CDR3, the DNA is TGTGCCACCCTACCGAGGGAGGGCCGAGATCAAGAGACCCAGTACTTC. Translation: CATLPREGRDQETQYF.

The chain employs TRBV27 and TRBJ1-6, with 7 bases fitting TRBD1. The V gene end was trimmed by 5 bases and the J gene end by 6 bases; junction bases not matched to a gene: 7. Germline-derived CDR1 and CDR2 are MNHEY and SMNVEV (reference sequence). The CDR3 contains 15 residues. CDR3 sequence (DNA): TGTGCCAGCAGTCAACGGGACAGTACTAATTCACCCCTCCACTTT. Amino acid sequence: CASSQRDSTNSPLHF.

The rearrangement joins TRBV7-2 to TRBJ2-7; a possible D gene is TRBD1 (7 bases). This CDR3 is 13 amino acids long. Germline CDR1 SGHTA, CDR2 FQGNSA. The V and J ends lost 3 bases and 4 bases respectively, with 10 bases between them. CDR3 residues: CASSFSGGYEQYF. The CDR3 DNA follows: TGTGCCAGCAGCTTCTCAGGGGGGTACGAGCAGTACTTC. Full variable domain (remainder filled in from reference TRBV7-2 and TRBJ2-7): GAGVSQSPSNKVTEKGKDVELRCDPISGHTALYWYRQSLGQGLEFLIYFQGNSAPDKSGLPSDRFSAERTGGSVSTLTIQRTQQEDSAVYLCASSFSGGYEQYFGPGTRLTVT.